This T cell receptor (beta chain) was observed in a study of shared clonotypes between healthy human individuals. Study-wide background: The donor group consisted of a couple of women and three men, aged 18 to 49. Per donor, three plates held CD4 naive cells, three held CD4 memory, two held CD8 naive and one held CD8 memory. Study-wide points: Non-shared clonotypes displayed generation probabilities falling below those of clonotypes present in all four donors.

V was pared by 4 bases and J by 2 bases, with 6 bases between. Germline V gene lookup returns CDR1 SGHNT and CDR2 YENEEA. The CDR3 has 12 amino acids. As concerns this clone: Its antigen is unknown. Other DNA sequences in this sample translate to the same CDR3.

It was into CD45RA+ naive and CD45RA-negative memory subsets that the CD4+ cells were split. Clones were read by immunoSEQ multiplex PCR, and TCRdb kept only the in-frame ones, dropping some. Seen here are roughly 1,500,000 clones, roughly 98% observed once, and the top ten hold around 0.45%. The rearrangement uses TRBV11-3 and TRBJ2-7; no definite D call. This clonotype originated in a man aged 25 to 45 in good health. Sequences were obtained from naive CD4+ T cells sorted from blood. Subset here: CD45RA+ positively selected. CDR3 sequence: CASSSGPYEQYF. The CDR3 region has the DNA TGTGCCAGCAGCTCCGGACCCTACGAGCAGTACTTC.